This TCR beta chain was found in a study of beta chain features in type 1 diabetes. The germline V and J ends were trimmed by 4 bases and 8 bases, with 12 bases remaining between them. CDR3 length: 13 residues. The germline gives CDR1 LGHNA, CDR2 YSLEER. Every isolated RNA sample was fully reverse transcribed, so sequencing captured expressed TCRB transcripts. Method: immunoSEQ multiplex PCR; TCRdb's copy keeps in-frame clones and lacks some. The sample has 330,000 or so clones, 13% to 15% seen once. Study results and limitations: Type 1 diabetes patients showed a moderate but significant shortening of TCRB CDR3s in all four CD4+ subsets.

One heparinised blood draw averaging approximately 0.11 L was given by each donor. CD45RO/CCR7/CD25/CD127/CD95/CD27 separated CD4+ naive, central memory, regulatory and stem cell-like memory cells by sorting. In all sorted populations, purity surpassed 98%. This clone was counted many times. Its antigen is currently unknown. V is TRBV4-3 and J is TRBJ2-1; the D gene is possibly TRBD2 (6 bases). This sequence was found in a man aged 30 to 39 in good health. The specimen was central memory CD4+ T cells from blood. The CDR3 DNA follows: TGCGCCAGCAGCCGTCTAGCGTTGGATGAGCAGTTCTTC. As protein: CASSRLALDEQFF.